Listed below are T cell receptor beta chains from one sample, sequenced in a study of cytomegalovirus exposure and HLA in healthy donors. Using immunoSEQ multiplex PCR, the repertoire was profiled, and TCRdb retains in-frame clones only, with some absent. This listing includes about 130,000 clones. The sequenced sample was PBMCs. These receptors were collected from a woman in her forties in good health and CMV-seropositive. The CDR3 runs from the conserved cysteine through the conserved F or W. Fields, in order: V gene, J gene, D gene, CDR3 protein, CDR3 DNA. The D gene is left open where the match is weak.

TRBV29-1	TRBJ1-5	NA	CSVADGGRQPQHF	TGCAGCGTGGCCGACGGGGGTCGGCAGCCCCAGCATTTT
TRBV27	TRBJ1-5	TRBD1	CASSLQGPPDRPQHF	TGTGCCAGCAGTCTACAGGGGCCGCCCGATCGGCCCCAGCATTTT
TRBV7-2	TRBJ2-2	TRBD2	CASSWTGGRAGGELFF	TGTGCCAGCAGTTGGACTGGCGGGAGGGCCGGCGGGGAGCTGTTTTTT
TRBV15	TRBJ2-1	TRBD2	CATSRDAVAGGNEQFF	TGTGCCACCAGCAGAGATGCGGTAGCGGGAGGCAATGAGCAGTTCTTC
TRBV29-1	TRBJ2-7	TRBD1	CSANSDRGYEQYF	TGCAGCGCCAATTCGGACAGGGGTTACGAGCAGTACTTC
TRBV9	TRBJ1-4	NA	CASSLGGVRDEKLFF	TGTGCCAGCAGCCTCGGGGGGGTACGGGATGAAAAACTGTTTTTT
TRBV18	TRBJ2-1	TRBD2	CASSETSGRNNEQFF	TGTGCCAGCTCAGAAACTAGCGGGAGGAACAATGAGCAGTTCTTC
TRBV19	TRBJ2-1	TRBD2	CASSLTSGDYNEQFF	TGTGCCAGTAGTCTGACTAGCGGGGATTACAATGAGCAGTTCTTC
TRBV5-6	TRBJ2-5	NA	CASSLPGQQETQYF	TGTGCCAGCAGCTTGCCGGGACAACAAGAGACCCAGTACTTC
TRBV5-1	TRBJ2-7	NA	CASSSRDNYEQYF	TGCGCCAGCAGCTCCCGGGATAACTACGAGCAGTACTTC
TRBV6-6	TRBJ2-2	TRBD1	CASSSQGTDTGELFF	TGTGCCAGCAGTTCGCAGGGGACAGACACCGGGGAGCTGTTTTTT
TRBV28	TRBJ1-1	TRBD1	CASSPPRGRANTEAFF	TGTGCCAGCAGTCCCCCGAGGGGGCGGGCGAACACTGAAGCTTTCTTT
TRBV6-1	TRBJ1-4	NA	CASSEGWGLEKLFF	TGTGCCAGCAGTGAAGGCTGGGGGCTTGAAAAACTGTTTTTT
TRBV29-1	TRBJ2-2	NA	CSVDRGRNTGELFF	TGCAGCGTTGATAGGGGTCGTAACACCGGGGAGCTGTTTTTT
TRBV7-9	TRBJ1-4	NA	CASSYTGKGEKLFF	TGTGCCAGCAGCTACACAGGGAAGGGGGAAAAACTGTTTTTT
TRBV7-2	TRBJ2-3	TRBD2	CASSSRTSSPDTQYF	TGTGCCAGCAGCTCGCGGACTAGTAGTCCAGATACGCAGTATTTT
TRBV6-6	TRBJ2-3	NA	CASSYLGPGATDTQYF	TGTGCCAGCAGTTACCTCGGGCCGGGAGCCACAGATACGCAGTATTTT
TRBV6-5	TRBJ2-7	TRBD2	CASSSGTSGPYEQYF	TGTGCCAGCAGCTCCGGGACTAGCGGTCCTTACGAGCAGTACTTC
TRBV7-9	TRBJ1-5	NA	CASSLAGPSAQPQHF	TGTGCCAGCAGCTTGGCGGGACCCTCGGCTCAGCCCCAGCATTTT
TRBV2	TRBJ1-1	NA	CASRRGLGENTEAFF	TGTGCCAGCAGAAGGGGTTTAGGGGAGAACACTGAAGCTTTCTTT
TRBV19	TRBJ1-5	NA	CASSPQGQPQHF	TGTGCCAGTAGTCCTCAGGGCCAGCCCCAGCATTTT
TRBV13	TRBJ1-5	NA	CASSLGERPQHF	TGTGCCAGCAGCTTAGGGGAGCGACCCCAGCATTTT
TRBV19	TRBJ1-5	NA	CASSPRDGAGQPQHF	TGTGCCAGTAGTCCGCGGGACGGCGCAGGACAGCCCCAGCATTTT
TRBV15	TRBJ2-1	NA	CATSRDGAGQNNEQFF	TGTGCCACCAGCAGAGATGGGGCAGGCCAGAACAATGAGCAGTTCTTC
TRBV2	TRBJ2-7	NA	CASSERVTAISYEQYF	TGTGCCAGCAGTGAACGAGTGACTGCAATCTCCTACGAGCAGTACTTC
TRBV27	TRBJ2-5	TRBD2	CASSWASGRVETQYF	TGTGCCAGCAGTTGGGCTAGCGGGAGAGTAGAGACCCAGTACTTC
TRBV5-4	TRBJ1-2	TRBD1	CASSLRQGNTGYTF	TGTGCCAGCAGCCTACGACAGGGAAATACGGGCTACACCTTC
TRBV6-5	TRBJ1-3	TRBD1	CASSTQGAGDTIYF	TGTGCCAGCAGTACCCAGGGGGCTGGGGACACCATATATTTT
TRBV7-6	TRBJ2-5	NA	CASSATTIGDYKETQYF	TGTGCCAGCAGCGCGACCACCATCGGGGATTATAAAGAGACCCAGTACTTC
TRBV7-2	TRBJ1-5	TRBD1	CASSLQGGNQPQHF	TGTGCCAGCAGCCTGCAGGGGGGCAATCAGCCCCAGCATTTT
TRBV18	TRBJ2-4	NA	CASSPLAKNIQYF	TGTGCCAGCTCACCCCTAGCCAAAAACATTCAGTACTTC
TRBV18	TRBJ1-4	TRBD1	CASSPRDRGEKLFF	TGTGCCAGCTCACCCCGGGACAGGGGTGAAAAACTGTTTTTT
TRBV7-6	TRBJ2-7	TRBD1	CASSLIGQGAPYEQYF	TGTGCCAGCAGCTTAATAGGACAGGGGGCTCCCTACGAGCAGTACTTC
TRBV6-6	TRBJ2-5	NA	CASSYQRVLETQYF	TGTGCCAGCAGTTACCAACGGGTACTGGAGACCCAGTACTTC
TRBV19	TRBJ2-1	NA	CASSIGGTYNEQFF	TGTGCCAGTAGTATAGGAGGGACCTACAATGAGCAGTTCTTC
TRBV6-5	TRBJ1-1	NA	CASRTGSLNTEAFF	TGTGCCAGCAGAACCGGGAGCCTGAACACTGAAGCTTTCTTT
TRBV30	TRBJ1-4	TRBD1	CAWSVGTGNEKLFF	TGTGCCTGGAGTGTAGGGACAGGCAATGAAAAACTGTTTTTT
TRBV19	TRBJ2-7	TRBD2	CASTSSGIAYEQYF	TGTGCCAGTACCTCGAGCGGGATAGCCTACGAGCAGTACTTC
TRBV28	TRBJ2-7	NA	CASSPQGRYEQYF	TGTGCCAGCAGTCCTCAGGGGCGGTACGAGCAGTACTTC
TRBV28	TRBJ1-1	NA	CASSARGNTEAFF	TGTGCCAGCAGTGCCAGGGGCAACACTGAAGCTTTCTTT
TRBV2	TRBJ1-1	TRBD1	CASTGDRGPEAFF	TGTGCCAGCACCGGAGACAGGGGGCCTGAAGCTTTCTTT
TRBV9	TRBJ1-2	NA	CASSPAGAYGYTF	TGTGCCAGCAGCCCGGCAGGGGCATACGGCTACACCTTC
TRBV19	TRBJ2-1	TRBD2	CASRGLAGGSREQFF	TGTGCCAGTAGGGGACTAGCGGGAGGATCGCGTGAGCAGTTCTTC
TRBV5-1	TRBJ2-2	NA	CASSLTFEGAGELFF	TGCGCCAGCAGCTTGACTTTCGAAGGGGCCGGGGAGCTGTTTTTT
TRBV9	TRBJ1-2	TRBD1	CASSGDSFIYGYTF	TGTGCCAGCAGTGGGGACAGTTTTATATATGGCTACACCTTC
TRBV2	TRBJ2-3	TRBD2	CASSGGLAGGTDTQYF	TGTGCCAGCAGTGGTGGACTAGCGGGAGGCACAGATACGCAGTATTTT
TRBV28	TRBJ1-2	TRBD1	CASSSQGADYGYTF	TGTGCCAGCAGTTCACAGGGGGCTGACTATGGCTACACCTTC
TRBV29-1	TRBJ1-1	TRBD1	CSVEDRAAPEAFF	TGCAGCGTTGAGGACAGGGCGGCCCCTGAAGCTTTCTTT
TRBV7-8	TRBJ2-1	NA	CASSWTRSYNEQFF	TGTGCCAGCAGCTGGACACGATCTTACAATGAGCAGTTCTTC
TRBV9	TRBJ2-3	NA	CASSLRGLADTQYF	TGTGCCAGCAGCCTCAGAGGGCTGGCGGATACGCAGTATTTT
TRBV7-2	TRBJ2-7	TRBD2	CASSLGGLAGGDRYEQYF	TGTGCCAGCAGCCTCGGGGGACTAGCGGGAGGGGATCGATACGAGCAGTACTTC
TRBV7-6	TRBJ1-5	TRBD1	CASSRVVGQGYSNQPQHF	TGTGCCAGCAGTAGGGTTGTTGGACAGGGGTATAGCAATCAGCCCCAGCATTTT
TRBV11-2	TRBJ1-1	TRBD1	CASSLGQYTEAFF	TGTGCCAGCAGCTTGGGACAGTACACTGAAGCTTTCTTT
TRBV18	TRBJ1-1	NA	CASSGETEAFF	TGTGCCAGCTCCGGGGAGACCGAAGCTTTCTTT
TRBV6-6	TRBJ2-3	NA	CASSRNTQYF	TGTGCCAGCTCCAGGAATACGCAGTATTTT
TRBV6-1	TRBJ2-1	TRBD2	CASTLAGVGDEQFF	TGTGCCAGCACACTAGCGGGCGTCGGCGATGAGCAGTTCTTC
TRBV20-1	TRBJ1-5	NA	CSSGVGQPQHF	TGCAGTTCCGGGGTGGGCCAGCCCCAGCATTTT
TRBV4-1	TRBJ2-7	NA	CASSQVGTESSYEQYF	TGCGCCAGCAGCCAAGTGGGTACGGAGAGCTCCTACGAGCAGTACTTC
TRBV4-1	TRBJ2-4	NA	CASSQGLGRGFSKNIQYF	TGCGCCAGCAGCCAAGGTTTGGGTAGGGGTTTCTCCAAAAACATTCAGTACTTC
TRBV6-4	TRBJ2-6	NA	CASSDDNSGANVLTF	TGTGCCAGCAGTGACGACAACTCTGGGGCCAACGTCCTGACTTTC